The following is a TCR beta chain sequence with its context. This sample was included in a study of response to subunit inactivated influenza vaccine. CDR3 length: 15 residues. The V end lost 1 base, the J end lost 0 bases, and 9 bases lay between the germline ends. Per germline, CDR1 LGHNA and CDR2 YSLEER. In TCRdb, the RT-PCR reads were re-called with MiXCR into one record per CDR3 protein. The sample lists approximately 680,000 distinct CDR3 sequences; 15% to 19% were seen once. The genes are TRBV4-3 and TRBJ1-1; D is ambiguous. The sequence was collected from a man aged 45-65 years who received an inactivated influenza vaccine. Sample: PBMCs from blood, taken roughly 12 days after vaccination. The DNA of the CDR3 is TGCGCCAGCAGCCAAGGGGTCGGCTTGAACACTGAAGCTTTCTTT. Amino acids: CASSQGVGLNTEAFF.